This T cell receptor (beta chain) was identified in a study of T cell responses to AZD1222 COVID-19 vaccine. Study outcomes and limitations: A mostly white British donor set with more females was recruited, and clonal diversity was possibly underestimated.

Details on this clone: Its cognate antigen is unknown.

The CDR3 is made up of 15 amino acids. Trimming cost V 5 bases and J 6 bases, with 17 bases left between them. In germline, CDR1 is SGHVS, CDR2 FQNEAQ. Only in-frame clones appear in the TCRdb table, and some are missing; sequencing was by immunoSEQ multiplex PCR. The sample includes 85,000 to 90,000 clones, just over 85% of them seen just once. Here the sequenced sample was peripheral blood, taken on day 0 of MenACWY control vaccination. This chain joins TRBV7-8 and TRBJ2-1; no firm D call. The receptor's source is an adult in good health. The CDR3 region is CASSPRPKNGNEQFF. The CDR3 nucleotides read TGTGCCAGCAGCCCCCGTCCAAAGAATGGCAATGAGCAGTTCTTC.